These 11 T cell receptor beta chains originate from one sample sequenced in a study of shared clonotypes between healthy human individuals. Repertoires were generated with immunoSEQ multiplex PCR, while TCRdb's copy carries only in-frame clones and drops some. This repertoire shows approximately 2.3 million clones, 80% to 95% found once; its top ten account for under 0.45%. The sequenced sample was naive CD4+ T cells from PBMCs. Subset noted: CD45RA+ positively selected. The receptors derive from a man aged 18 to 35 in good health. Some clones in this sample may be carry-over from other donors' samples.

DNA for the CDR3: TGTGCCAGCAGCTCATCGAGGGACACTGAAGCTTTCTTT. Translation: CASSSSRDTEAFF. This chain uses TRBV7-6 with TRBJ1-1; no clear D. V lost 4 bases to trimming and J lost 3 bases, with 9 bases between them. The V gene's germline CDR1 is SGHVS and CDR2 FNYEAQ. The CDR3 extends over 13 amino acids.

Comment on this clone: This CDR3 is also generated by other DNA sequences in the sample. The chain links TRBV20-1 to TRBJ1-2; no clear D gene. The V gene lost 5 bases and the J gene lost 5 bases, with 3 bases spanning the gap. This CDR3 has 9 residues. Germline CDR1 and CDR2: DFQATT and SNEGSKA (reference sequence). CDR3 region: CSAGYGYTF. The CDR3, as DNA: TGCAGTGCTGGATATGGCTACACCTTC.

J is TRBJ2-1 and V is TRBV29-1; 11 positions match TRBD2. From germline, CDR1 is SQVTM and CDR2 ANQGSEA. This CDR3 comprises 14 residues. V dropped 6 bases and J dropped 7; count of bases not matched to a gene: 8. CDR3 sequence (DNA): TGCAGCGTCCGGGGACTAGCGGACGCAAATGAGCAGTTCTTC. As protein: CSVRGLADANEQFF.

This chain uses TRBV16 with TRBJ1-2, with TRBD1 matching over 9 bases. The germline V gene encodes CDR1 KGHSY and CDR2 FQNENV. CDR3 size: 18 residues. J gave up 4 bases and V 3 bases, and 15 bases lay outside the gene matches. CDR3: CASSHLLLTGGRGYGYTF. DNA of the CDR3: TGTGCCAGCAGCCATCTCCTACTCACAGGGGGCAGGGGCTATGGCTACACCTTC.

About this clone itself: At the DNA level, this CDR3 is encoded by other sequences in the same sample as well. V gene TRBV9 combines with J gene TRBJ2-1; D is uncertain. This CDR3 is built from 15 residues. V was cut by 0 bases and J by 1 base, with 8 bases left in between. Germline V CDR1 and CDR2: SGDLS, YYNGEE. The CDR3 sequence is CASSVDWGSYNEQFF. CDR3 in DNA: TGTGCCAGCAGCGTAGACTGGGGATCCTACAATGAGCAGTTCTTC.

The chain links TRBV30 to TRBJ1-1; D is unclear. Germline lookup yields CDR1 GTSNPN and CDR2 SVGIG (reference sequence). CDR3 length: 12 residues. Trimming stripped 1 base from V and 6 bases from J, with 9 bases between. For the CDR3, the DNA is TGTGCCTGGAGTGACGAATTGCCTGAAGCTTTCTTT. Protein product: CAWSDELPEAFF.

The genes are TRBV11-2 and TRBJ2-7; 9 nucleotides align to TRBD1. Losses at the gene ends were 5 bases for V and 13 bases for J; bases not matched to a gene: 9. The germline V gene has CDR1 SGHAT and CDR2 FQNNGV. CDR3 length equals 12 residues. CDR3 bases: TGTGCCAGCAGCCAACGGGGACAGGGTTGTTACTTC. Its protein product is CASSQRGQGCYF.

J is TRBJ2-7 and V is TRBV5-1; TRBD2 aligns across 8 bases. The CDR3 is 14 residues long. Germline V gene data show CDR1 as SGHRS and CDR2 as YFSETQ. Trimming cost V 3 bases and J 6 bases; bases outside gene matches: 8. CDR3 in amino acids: CASSSLAGYPEQYF. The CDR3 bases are TGCGCCAGCAGCTCTTTAGCGGGATACCCCGAGCAGTACTTC.

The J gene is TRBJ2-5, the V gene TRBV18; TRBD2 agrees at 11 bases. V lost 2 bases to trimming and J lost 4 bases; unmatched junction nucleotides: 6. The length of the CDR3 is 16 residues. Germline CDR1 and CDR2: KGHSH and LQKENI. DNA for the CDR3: TGTGCCAGCTCACCAACTCGACTAGCGGGAAGAGAGACCCAGTACTTC. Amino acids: CASSPTRLAGRETQYF.

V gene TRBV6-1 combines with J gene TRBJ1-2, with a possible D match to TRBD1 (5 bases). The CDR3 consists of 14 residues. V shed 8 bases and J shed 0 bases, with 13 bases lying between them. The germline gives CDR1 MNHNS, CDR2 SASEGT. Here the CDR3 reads CASRLRGTNYGYTF. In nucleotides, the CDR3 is TGTGCCAGCCGTCTGCGGGGGACTAACTATGGCTACACCTTC.

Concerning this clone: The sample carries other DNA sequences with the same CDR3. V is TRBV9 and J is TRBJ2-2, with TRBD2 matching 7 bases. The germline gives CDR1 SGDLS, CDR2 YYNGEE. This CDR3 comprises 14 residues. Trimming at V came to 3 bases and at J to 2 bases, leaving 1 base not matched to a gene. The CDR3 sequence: CASSASGNTGELFF. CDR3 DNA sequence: TGTGCCAGCAGCGCTAGCGGAAACACCGGGGAGCTGTTTTTT.